A selection of T cell receptor beta chains follows, all from one sample in a study of metastatic and nonmetastatic thyroid tumors. TCRdb re-clonotyped the PCR reads via MiXCR. The data contain about 85,000 clones, roughly 8.6% of them singletons. Sequencing used blood. The receptors were sampled from a female donor with papillary thyroid cancer or a benign thyroid nodule (not recorded which). Some clones in this sample may be carry-over from other donors' samples. The CDR3 runs from the conserved cysteine through the conserved F or W. D genes are given only for firm matches. Clone sizes are given selectively: once, few, many, or a class where the clone is expanded.

TRBD1 TRBJ2-3 TRBV2 many TGTGCCAGCAGCCGGGACAGGGGCGCCACAGATACGCAGTATTTT CASSRDRGATDTQYF
TRBD2 TRBJ2-3 TRBV7-6 many TGTGCCAGCAGCTTACGGCGGGGGGGGACAGATACGCAGTATTTT CASSLRRGGTDTQYF
TRBD2 TRBJ2-7 TRBV20-1 many TGCAGTGCTCTCCGACTAGCGGGGGCCCTTTCCGGGGAGCAGTACTTC CSALRLAGALSGEQYF
- TRBJ1-2 TRBV5-6 many TGTGCCAGCAGCCGGATACAGGGTCCGGTGTATGGCTACACCTTC CASSRIQGPVYGYTF
TRBD1 TRBJ2-7 TRBV2 - TGTGCCATCCTCGGGACAGTTTCCTACGAGCAGTACTTC CAILGTVSYEQYF
TRBD1 TRBJ1-1 TRBV4-1 - TGCGCCAGCAGCCAAGAGGGGACAGCTAATACTGAAGCTTTCTTT CASSQEGTANTEAFF
- TRBJ1-3 TRBV4-2 many TGTGCCAGCAGCCAAGAATCGACAGGCTCTGGAAACACCATATATTTT CASSQESTGSGNTIYF
TRBD1 TRBJ1-4 TRBV19 many TGTGCCAGTAGTACCACAGGGGTTGATGAAAAACTGTTTTTT CASSTTGVDEKLFF
- TRBJ1-2 TRBV30 many TGTGCCTGGAGGGACAACTATGGCTACACCTTC CAWRDNYGYTF
TRBD2 TRBJ2-3 TRBV5-4 many TGTGCCAGCAGCTTGGGGGCCGGGGGGGGAGATACGCAGTATTTT CASSLGAGGGDTQYF
TRBD1 TRBJ2-1 TRBV12-3/TRBV12-4 many TGTGCCAGCAACGACAGGGACAATGAGCAGTTCTTC CASNDRDNEQFF
- TRBJ1-1 TRBV20-1 - TGCAGTGCTAGAGATCAGGGTTACACTGAAGCTTTCTTT CSARDQGYTEAFF
- TRBJ1-2 TRBV5-6 - TGTGCCAGCAGCTTCAGGGCGCGGGGCTACACCTTC CASSFRARGYTF
- TRBJ2-7 TRBV4-2 - TGTGCCAGCAGCCAAGAAGGGCAGAGCCTCTCCTACGAGCAGTACTTC CASSQEGQSLSYEQYF
- TRBJ2-3 TRBV28 many TGTGCCAGCAGTTCGCCAAGGGGGACCAGCACAGATACGCAGTATTTT CASSSPRGTSTDTQYF
- TRBJ2-1 TRBV5-4 many TGTGCCAGCAGCAGAGAGGGCAGAATGAATGAGCAGTTCTTC CASSREGRMNEQFF
- TRBJ2-3 TRBV7-6 many TGTGCCAGCAGCTCGGGGGGCCTGAGCACAGATACGCAGTATTTT CASSSGGLSTDTQYF
TRBD1 TRBJ2-3 TRBV5-1 many TGCGCCAGCAGCTTGGGGGGACAGGGGGTTGATACGCAGTATTTT CASSLGGQGVDTQYF
TRBD2 TRBJ2-6 TRBV20-1 once TGCAGCGTCTCACTTCCAGGGAGGGCTGGGGCCAACGCCCTGACTTTC CSVSLPGRAGANALTF
- TRBJ1-1 TRBV5-1 many TGCGCCAGCAGCCCGAGGGGGAACACTGAAGCTTTCTTT CASSPRGNTEAFF
- TRBJ2-1 TRBV10-3 many TGTGCCATCAGTGAACCCGGGACCAGGTACAATGAGCAGTTCTTC CAISEPGTRYNEQFF
- TRBJ1-1 TRBV7-9 many TGTGCCAGCAGCTTATCCCGTAAGAACACTGAAGCTTTCTTT CASSLSRKNTEAFF
TRBD1 TRBJ1-2 TRBV3-1 many TGTGCCAGCAGCCAAACATCTGGGACAGAGCCTACTAACTATGGCTACACCTTC CASSQTSGTEPTNYGYTF
TRBD2 TRBJ2-2 TRBV4-2 many TGTGCCAGCAGCCGGACTAGGAGCGGAACGAACACCGGGGAGCTGTTTTTT CASSRTRSGTNTGELFF
TRBD2 TRBJ2-1 TRBV27 - TGTGCCAGCAGTTTAGGGCTAGCGGGGGCTCACTACAATGAGCAGTTCTTC CASSLGLAGAHYNEQFF
TRBD1 TRBJ2-2 TRBV18 - TGTGCCAGCTCACCAGGGACAGGGGGTAGGAGCAGCTACACCGGGGAGCTGTTTTTT CASSPGTGGRSSYTGELFF
TRBD2 TRBJ2-3 TRBV5-4 - TGTGCCAGCAGCCCGGGGGGTTCGTCCACAGATACGCAGTATTTT CASSPGGSSTDTQYF
- TRBJ1-6 TRBV2 many TGTGCCAGCAGTGACAGTAGCTCCTATAATTCACCCCTCCACTTT CASSDSSSYNSPLHF
TRBD1 TRBJ1-6 TRBV5-6 - TGTGCCAGCAGCTTGGCTCGACAGGGAGGTAATTCACCCCTCCACTTT CASSLARQGGNSPLHF
- TRBJ2-6 TRBV12-3/TRBV12-4 many TGTGCCAGCAGTAACAGGGCTGGGGCCAACGTCCTGACTTTC CASSNRAGANVLTF
- TRBJ1-6 TRBV2 many TGTGCCAGCAGGGGAGGGGGTCGAAACAATTCACCCCTCCACTTT CASRGGGRNNSPLHF